This T cell receptor beta chain was identified during a study of blood T cells in healthy people across ages. The use of a sample-barcoded 5' primer and a J-beta primer mix characterized a second PCR of about 7 to 12 cycles. TCRdb re-analysed the 5' RACE reads in MiXCR, keeping a single row per CDR3 protein. The table has about 1.4 million distinct CDR3 sequences, roughly 64% seen once. V was shortened by 5 bases and J by 4 bases, with 29 bases between the two germline ends. CDR1 and CDR2 (germline): MNHEY, SMNVEV (reference sequence). The CDR3 extends over 19 amino acids. V is TRBV27 and J is TRBJ1-2; D unresolved. This TCR was sampled from a man between 18 and 29 years old in good health. The sequenced material came from blood. DNA for the CDR3: TGTGCCAGCAGTGTCCATCCACGGGGTGCCTTATGGTTGCCCTATGGCTACACCTTC. Translating it yields CASSVHPRGALWLPYGYTF.